Each of the 27 T cell receptor beta chains below was sequenced from the same sample in a study of T cell changes during pregnancy in multiple sclerosis. TCRdb keeps only in-frame clones here, not all; method: immunoSEQ multiplex PCR. Of tens of thousands of clones listed, approximately 90% were seen once; the top ten hold 0.65% to 0.9%. The sequences come from CD4+ T cells from peripheral blood mononuclear cells, collected before pregnancy. The source of these receptors is a female donor with multiple sclerosis, enrolled in a pregnancy study.

This chain joins TRBV9 and TRBJ2-2, with D maybe TRBD1 (6 bases). Germline CDR1 and CDR2: SGDLS and YYNGEE. The CDR3 is made up of 14 amino acids. Trimming removed 3 bases from V and 5 bases from J, with 11 bases in between. This CDR3 is CASSATQGTGELFF. In nucleotides, the CDR3 is TGTGCCAGCAGCGCCACACAGGGAACCGGGGAGCTGTTTTTT.

The genes are TRBV2 and TRBJ2-3, with 8 nucleotides matching TRBD1. Germline values: CDR1 SNHLY, CDR2 FYNNEI. This CDR3 region has 19 residues. V gave up 8 bases and J gave up 4 bases; unmatched junction bases: 23. The CDR3 nucleotides are TGTGCCAGCCGACCGATACTGACCCAGGGGGCTTATCTGGCAGATACGCAGTATTTT. Translating gives CASRPILTQGAYLADTQYF. Full variable domain (remainder filled in from reference TRBV2 and TRBJ2-3): EPEVTQTPSHQVTQMGQEVILRCVPISNHLYFYWYRQILGQKVEFLVSFYNNEISEKSEIFDDQFSVERPDGSNFTLKIRSTKLEDSAMYFCASRPILTQGAYLADTQYFGPGTRLTVL.

The J gene is TRBJ1-1, the V gene TRBV5-1; 8 positions match TRBD1. From germline, CDR1 is SGHRS and CDR2 YFSETQ. The CDR3 runs 14 residues. The V segment lost 3 bases and the J segment 0 bases; nucleotides outside the gene matches: 1. The CDR3 is CASSWGQVNTEAFF. CDR3 DNA: TGCGCCAGCAGCTGGGGACAGGTGAACACTGAAGCTTTCTTT.

V gene TRBV10-3 combines with J gene TRBJ1-5; no definite D call. Germline loops: CDR1 ENHRY, CDR2 SYGVKD. V lost 2 bases and J lost 6, with 11 bases in between. This CDR3 is 14 amino acids long. CDR3 sequence: CAISEPTFGQPQHF. CDR3 in DNA: TGTGCCATCAGTGAGCCGACTTTCGGTCAGCCCCAGCATTTT.

The CDR3 here is CASSSKPGDRGELFF. The CDR3 nucleotides are TGTGCCAGCAGCTCCAAACCAGGGGATCGCGGGGAGCTGTTTTTT. This sequence joins TRBV7-2 and TRBJ2-2, with D tentatively TRBD1 (6 bases). V lost 4 bases, J lost 7 bases, and 16 bases lay in between. The CDR3 has 15 amino acids. Looked up from germline, CDR1 is SGHTA and CDR2 is FQGNSA.

The chain employs TRBV10-3 and TRBJ2-3; D is ambiguous. Germline values: CDR1 ENHRY, CDR2 SYGVKD. The CDR3 extends over 12 amino acids. V lost 5 bases and J lost 1, with 4 bases in between. CDR3 nucleotide sequence: TGTGCCATCAGTCCCGGCACAGATACGCAGTATTTT. It translates to CAISPGTDTQYF.

V gene TRBV11-3 combines with J gene TRBJ1-1; D is possibly TRBD1 (6 bases). Trimming left V 1 base short and J 1 base short, with 7 bases between. CDR1 and CDR2 from the germline V gene are SGHNT and YENEEA. The CDR3 sequence is 14 residues long. In nucleotides, the CDR3 is TGTGCCAGCAGCTTAGCACAGGGGAACACTGAAGCTTTCTTT. Its protein is CASSLAQGNTEAFF.

J is TRBJ1-6 and V is TRBV5-8; D gene ambiguous. Trimming took 5 bases from V and 10 from J, leaving 16 bases between them. CDR3 length: 14 residues. CDR1 SGHTS and CDR2 YDEGEE come from the germline V gene. CDR3 DNA: TGTGCCAGCAGACGGGGTAAGGGAAGATCACCCCTCCACTTT. It yields the protein CASRRGKGRSPLHF.

This sequence joins TRBV4-1 and TRBJ2-1; maybe TRBD2 (7 bases). Germline CDR1 and CDR2: MGHRA and YSYEKL. The CDR3 loop spans 17 amino acids. Trimming left V 5 bases short and J 6 bases short, with 23 bases between. The CDR3 loop is CASSRGGLAALGNEQFF. The CDR3 DNA sequence: TGCGCCAGCAGCAGGGGGGGGTTAGCGGCCCTTGGCAATGAGCAGTTCTTC.

The sample holds one count of this clone. The rearrangement joins TRBV5-1 to TRBJ2-3; no clear D gene. CDR3 length: 12 residues. V was shortened by 3 bases and J by 3 bases, with 5 bases between the two germline ends. CDR1 is SGHRS and CDR2 is YFSETQ in the germline V gene. The CDR3 protein is CASSSVTDTQYF. The CDR3 DNA reads TGCGCCAGCAGCTCGGTAACAGATACGCAGTATTTT.

The CDR3 region is CSVWPGQGNNEQFF. The CDR3 DNA sequence: TGCAGCGTTTGGCCGGGACAGGGTAACAATGAGCAGTTCTTC. This chain joins TRBV29-1 and TRBJ2-1; TRBD1 matches at 9 bases. The ends lost 5 bases at V and 5 bases at J; junction bases unmatched: 7. The length of the CDR3 is 14 residues. The germline V gene has CDR1 SQVTM and CDR2 ANQGSEA.

This rearrangement joins TRBV7-2 to TRBJ1-1; 8 positions agree with TRBD1. The CDR3 has 14 residues. V dropped 4 bases and J dropped 3; count of bases not matched to a gene: 4. CDR1 SGHTA and CDR2 FQGNSA come from the germline V gene. This chain's CDR3 is CASSSGGGHTEAFF. CDR3 DNA sequence: TGTGCCAGCAGCTCAGGGGGCGGTCACACTGAAGCTTTCTTT. The variable domain in full, completed from reference TRBV7-2 and TRBJ1-1, reads GAGVSQSPSNKVTEKGKDVELRCDPISGHTALYWYRQSLGQGLEFLIYFQGNSAPDKSGLPSDRFSAERTGGSVSTLTIQRTQQEDSAVYLCASSSGGGHTEAFFGQGTRLTVV.

The chain joins TRBV11-2 to TRBJ1-3; 9 bases line up with TRBD1. This CDR3 is 15 amino acids long. V was clipped by 5 bases and J by 7 bases; unmatched bases: 9. Per germline, CDR1 SGHAT and CDR2 FQNNGV. The CDR3 DNA reads TGTGCCAGCAGCGGAACGGGACAGGGTATGAACACCATATATTTT. Residues: CASSGTGQGMNTIYF.

This clone was observed a single time. This chain connects TRBV9 to TRBJ2-1, with 8 bases identical to TRBD2. From germline, CDR1 is SGDLS and CDR2 YYNGEE. The ends lost 1 base at V and 8 bases at J; junction bases unmatched: 5. The CDR3 has 14 amino acids. The CDR3 DNA is TGTGCCAGCAGCGTACTACGGGAGGGGTATGAGCAGTTCTTC. Its translation is CASSVLREGYEQFF.

This chain joins TRBV30 and TRBJ2-1; 12 nucleotides align to TRBD2. The length of the CDR3 is 11 residues. From germline, CDR1 is GTSNPN and CDR2 SVGIG (reference sequence). V shed 3 bases and J 15 bases; nucleotides not matched to a gene: 3. The CDR3 sequence: CAWRLAGGVFF. The CDR3 DNA is TGTGCCTGGAGACTAGCGGGGGGAGTGTTCTTC. Complete variable domain (other parts from reference TRBV30 and TRBJ2-1): SQTIHQWPATLVQPVGSPLSLECTVEGTSNPNLYWYRQAAGRGLQLLFYSVGIGQISSEVPQNLSASRPQDRQFILSSKKLLLSDSGFYLCAWRLAGGVFFGPGTRLTVL.

This chain joins TRBV19 and TRBJ2-7; weak D call: TRBD1 (5 bases). Germline CDR1 LNHDA, CDR2 SQIVND (reference sequence). Trimming shortened V by 4 bases and J by 1 base, and 8 bases separated the two germline ends. The CDR3 is 13 amino acids. The DNA for the CDR3 is TGTGCCAGTAGTAACAGGTGGTCCTACGAGCAGTACTTC. Protein product: CASSNRWSYEQYF.

This chain connects TRBV2 to TRBJ1-1; D is uncertain. Between the trimmed V and J ends, which lost 4 bases and 0 bases, there was a span of 12 bases. The CDR3 has 15 amino acids. CDR1 and CDR2 (germline): SNHLY, FYNNEI. CDR3 DNA sequence: TGTGCCAGCAGTGTTACAGCCCCTTTGAACACTGAAGCTTTCTTT. This translates into CASSVTAPLNTEAFF. The complete variable domain, with remaining parts taken from reference TRBV2 and TRBJ1-1, reads EPEVTQTPSHQVTQMGQEVILRCVPISNHLYFYWYRQILGQKVEFLVSFYNNEISEKSEIFDDQFSVERPDGSNFTLKIRSTKLEDSAMYFCASSVTAPLNTEAFFGQGTRLTVV.

The rearrangement joins TRBV9 to TRBJ2-1; D possibly corresponds to TRBD2 (6 bases). Germline V gene lookup returns CDR1 SGDLS and CDR2 YYNGEE. Trimming shortened V by 0 bases and J by 0 bases, and 13 bases separated the two germline ends. This CDR3 region has 17 residues. The CDR3 nucleotides are TGTGCCAGCAGCGTAGCGGAGGGCCAGGGCTCCTACAATGAGCAGTTCTTC. Encoded protein: CASSVAEGQGSYNEQFF.

This chain connects TRBV28 to TRBJ2-5; D ambiguous. The germline gives CDR1 MDHEN, CDR2 SYDVKM. Trimming pared 3 bases from V and 5 bases from J, leaving 10 bases between. This CDR3 is built from 13 residues. The CDR3 nucleotides are TGTGCCAGCAGTTTTCCAGTCCTTGAGACCCAGTACTTC. It specifies CASSFPVLETQYF.

The chain uses TRBV5-3 and TRBJ1-4, with D tentatively TRBD1 (5 bases). TRBV5-3 falls under the ORF class, with uncertain function. Trimming cost V 5 bases and J 10 bases, with 18 bases left between them. The CDR3 contains 14 residues. CDR3 residues: CARSPDPQARKLFF. The CDR3 coding sequence is TGTGCCAGAAGTCCCGACCCACAGGCCAGAAAACTGTTTTTT.

This chain uses TRBV4-2 with TRBJ1-1; the D gene is possibly TRBD1 (5 bases). CDR1 and CDR2 from the germline V gene are LGHNA and YNFKEQ. V shed 4 bases and J shed 4 bases, with 16 bases lying between them. The CDR3 is 15 residues long. This chain's CDR3 is CASSPEGREATEAFF. The CDR3, as DNA: TGTGCCAGCAGCCCCGAGGGCAGGGAGGCCACTGAAGCTTTCTTT.

This chain uses TRBV4-1 with TRBJ2-5, with D possibly TRBD1 on 5 matching bases. The germline V gene encodes CDR1 MGHRA and CDR2 YSYEKL. The CDR3 sequence is 17 residues long. Trimming left V 0 bases short and J 1 base short, with 15 bases between. The CDR3 here is CASSQDPTGQTQETQYF. CDR3 nucleotides: TGCGCCAGCAGCCAAGATCCCACAGGCCAAACCCAAGAGACCCAGTACTTC.

The J gene is TRBJ2-7, the V gene TRBV5-5, with a weak D call TRBD1 (6 bases). This CDR3 has 13 residues. V was shortened by 7 bases and J by 3 bases, with 14 bases between the two germline ends. Germline CDR1 reads SGHKS; CDR2 reads YYEKEE (reference sequence). The CDR3 DNA is TGTGCCAGCTCCCGGACAGAGGACTACGAGCAGTACTTC. Its translation: CASSRTEDYEQYF.

The chain uses TRBV7-2 and TRBJ1-1, with D possibly TRBD1 on 5 matching bases. Germline lookup yields CDR1 SGHTA and CDR2 FQGNSA. The CDR3 contains 13 residues. The germline V and J ends were trimmed by 2 bases and 4 bases, with 8 bases remaining between them. CDR3 sequence (DNA): TGTGCCAGCAGCTTACAGGGTTCCACTGAAGCTTTCTTT. This gives the protein CASSLQGSTEAFF. The full variable domain, its missing parts supplied by reference TRBV7-2 and TRBJ1-1, is GAGVSQSPSNKVTEKGKDVELRCDPISGHTALYWYRQSLGQGLEFLIYFQGNSAPDKSGLPSDRFSAERTGGSVSTLTIQRTQQEDSAVYLCASSLQGSTEAFFGQGTRLTVV.

With regard to this clone: It is likely a read error, because the conserved phenylalanine at the end of the CDR3 is missing. Because the CDR3's place on the DNA is in doubt, the DNA is left out and the CDR3 is given as listed by TCRdb. This chain links TRBV20-1 with TRBJ1-1. The germline V gene encodes CDR1 DFQATT and CDR2 SNEGSKA (reference sequence). The CDR3 comprises 10 residues, both ends counted. This CDR3 is CSATEGRLVL.

The chain is built from TRBV28 and TRBJ1-4, with D possibly TRBD1 on 6 matching bases. Trimming stripped 5 bases from V and 0 bases from J, with 25 bases between. The CDR3 sequence is 20 residues long. Germline CDR1 MDHEN, CDR2 SYDVKM. The CDR3 sequence: CASSPISGGGEGATNEKLFF. CDR3 bases: TGTGCCAGCAGTCCAATATCCGGGGGGGGCGAAGGGGCAACTAATGAAAAACTGTTTTTT.

V gene TRBV5-1 combines with J gene TRBJ2-5, with D perhaps TRBD2 (6 bases). The CDR3 totals 14 residues. Germline V gene lookup returns CDR1 SGHRS and CDR2 YFSETQ. Trimming took off 4 bases at V and 5 bases at J, with 15 bases between the two ends. CDR3 sequence (DNA): TGCGCCAGCAGCAAGAGCGGGCCTTGGGAGACCCAGTACTTC. As protein: CASSKSGPWETQYF. Variable domain in full (rest from reference TRBV5-1 and TRBJ2-5): KAGVTQTPRYLIKTRGQQVTLSCSPISGHRSVSWYQQTPGQGLQFLFEYFSETQRNKGNFPGRFSGRQFSNSRSEMNVSTLELGDSALYLCASSKSGPWETQYFGPGTRLLVL.